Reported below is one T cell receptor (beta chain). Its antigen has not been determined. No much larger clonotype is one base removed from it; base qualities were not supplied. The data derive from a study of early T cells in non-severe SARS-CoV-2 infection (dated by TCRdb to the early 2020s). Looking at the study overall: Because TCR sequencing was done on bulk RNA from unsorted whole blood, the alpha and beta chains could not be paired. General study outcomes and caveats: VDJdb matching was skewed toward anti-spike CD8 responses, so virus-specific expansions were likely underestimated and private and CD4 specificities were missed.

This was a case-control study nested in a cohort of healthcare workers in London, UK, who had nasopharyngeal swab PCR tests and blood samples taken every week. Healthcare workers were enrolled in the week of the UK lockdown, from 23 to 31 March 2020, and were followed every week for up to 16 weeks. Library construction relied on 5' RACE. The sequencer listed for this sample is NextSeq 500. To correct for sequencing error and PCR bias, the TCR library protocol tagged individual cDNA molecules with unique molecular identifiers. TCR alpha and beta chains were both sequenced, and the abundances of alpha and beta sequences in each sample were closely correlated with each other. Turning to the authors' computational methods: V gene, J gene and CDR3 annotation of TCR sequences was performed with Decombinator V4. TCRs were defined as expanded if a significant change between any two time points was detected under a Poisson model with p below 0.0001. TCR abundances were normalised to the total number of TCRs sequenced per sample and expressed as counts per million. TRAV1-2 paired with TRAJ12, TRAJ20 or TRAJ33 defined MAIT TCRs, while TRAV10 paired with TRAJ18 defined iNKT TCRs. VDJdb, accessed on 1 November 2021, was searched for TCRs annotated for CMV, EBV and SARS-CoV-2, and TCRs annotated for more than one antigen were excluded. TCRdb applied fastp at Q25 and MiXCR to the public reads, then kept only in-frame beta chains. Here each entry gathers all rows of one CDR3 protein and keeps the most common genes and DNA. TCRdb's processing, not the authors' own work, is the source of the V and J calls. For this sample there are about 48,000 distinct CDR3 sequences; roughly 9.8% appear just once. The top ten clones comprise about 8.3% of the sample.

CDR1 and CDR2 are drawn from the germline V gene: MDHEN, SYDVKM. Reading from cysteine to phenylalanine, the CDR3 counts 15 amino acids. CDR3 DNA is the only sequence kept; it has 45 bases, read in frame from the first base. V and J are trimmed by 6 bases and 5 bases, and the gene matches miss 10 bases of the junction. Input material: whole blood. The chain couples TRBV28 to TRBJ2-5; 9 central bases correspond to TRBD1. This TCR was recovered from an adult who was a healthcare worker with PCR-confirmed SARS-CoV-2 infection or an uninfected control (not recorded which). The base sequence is TGTGCCAGCAGGACGCAAGGGACAGGGAGGGAGACCCAGTACTTC. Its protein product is CASRTQGTGRETQYF. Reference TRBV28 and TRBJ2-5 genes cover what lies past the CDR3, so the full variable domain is DVKVTQSSRYLVKRTGEKVFLECVQDMDHENMFWYRQDPGLGLRLIYFSYDVKMKEKGDIPEGYSVSREKKERFSLILESASTNQTSMYLCASRTQGTGRETQYFGPGTRLLVL.